Below are 25 T cell receptor beta chains sequenced from a single sample in a study of T cell responses to AZD1222 COVID-19 vaccine. Generated by immunoSEQ multiplex PCR, the TCRdb table keeps only in-frame clones and is missing some. This table has more than 150,000 clones, roughly 93% appearing once. This sample comprised peripheral blood, obtained on day 0 of AZD1222 vaccination. The receptor set was obtained from an adult in good health.

This chain joins TRBV18 and TRBJ1-1; no clear D gene. The ends were cut back, 3 bases at V and 5 bases at J, with 10 bases in the middle. CDR3 size: 13 residues. Looked up from germline, CDR1 is KGHSH and CDR2 is LQKENI. The CDR3 DNA sequence: TGTGCCAGCTCACCCCCCCGGAGAACTGAAGCTTTCTTT. This translates into CASSPPRRTEAFF.

The chain is built from TRBV9 and TRBJ1-2; 7 positions agree with TRBD1. J lost 8 bases, V lost 6 bases, and 10 bases had no gene match. Germline V gene data show CDR1 as SGDLS and CDR2 as YYNGEE. The CDR3 length is 13 residues. The CDR3 bases are TGTGCCAGCACCCAGGGGGTTGGGTCCGGCTACACCTTC. It translates to CASTQGVGSGYTF.

J is TRBJ2-7 and V is TRBV11-3; possible D gene TRBD1, 5 bases. Trimming took off 0 bases at V and 3 bases at J, with 9 bases between the two ends. Germline V gives CDR1 SGHNT, CDR2 YENEEA. The CDR3 covers 14 residues. CDR3 sequence reads: CASSLEGQGYEQYF. The CDR3 DNA follows: TGTGCCAGCAGCTTAGAGGGGCAGGGCTACGAGCAGTACTTC.

Remarks on this clone: In the same sample, other DNA sequences code for this CDR3. The V call is TRBV5-1, the J call TRBJ1-4; 10 nucleotides line up with TRBD1. Germline trimming cut 5 bases from V and 8 bases from J; bases unmatched to any gene: 6. Looked up from germline, CDR1 is SGHRS and CDR2 is YFSETQ. The CDR3 is 14 amino acids. CDR3 amino acids: CASSPGTGAEKLFF. In DNA, the CDR3 is TGCGCCAGCAGTCCCGGGACAGGGGCGGAAAAACTGTTTTTT.

The table lists this clone with a few counts. The rearrangement links TRBV3-1 (or the pseudogene TRBV3-2) to TRBJ2-2, with TRBD2 identical over 15 bases. The germline gives CDR1 LGHDT, CDR2 YNNKEL (reference sequence). The CDR3 contains 18 residues. V dropped 5 bases and J dropped 5; count of bases not matched to a gene: 9. CDR3 in DNA: TGTGCCAGCAGCAAAGGACTAGCGGGAGGGGCGAGAACCGGGGAGCTGTTTTTT. Encoded protein: CASSKGLAGGARTGELFF.

V gene TRBV5-4 combines with J gene TRBJ1-4; 10 bases agree with TRBD1. Germline trimming cut 4 bases from V and 8 bases from J; bases unmatched to any gene: 8. Germline CDR1 and CDR2: SGHNT and YYREEE (reference sequence). This CDR3 is built from 15 residues. CDR3 in amino acids: CASSLGTGAFEKLFF. The CDR3 DNA is TGTGCCAGCAGCCTCGGGACAGGGGCGTTCGAAAAACTGTTTTTT.

V and J are TRBV4-2 and TRBJ2-7; 13 nucleotides match TRBD2. Germline-derived CDR1 and CDR2 are LGHNA and YNFKEQ. CDR3 size: 15 residues. Trimming at V came to 3 bases and at J to 4 bases, leaving 3 bases not matched to a gene. Here the CDR3 reads CASSQPGLAGYEQYF. The CDR3 region has the DNA TGTGCCAGCAGCCAGCCGGGACTAGCGGGATACGAGCAGTACTTC.

This rearrangement joins TRBV4-1 to TRBJ2-5; TRBD1 matches at 10 bases. Looked up from germline, CDR1 is MGHRA and CDR2 is YSYEKL. The ends lost 0 bases at V and 4 bases at J; junction bases unmatched: 2. This CDR3 spans 15 amino acids. The CDR3 sequence: CASSQEWTGGETQYF. The CDR3, as DNA: TGCGCCAGCAGCCAAGAGTGGACAGGGGGAGAGACCCAGTACTTC.

The chain has TRBV7-2 and TRBJ2-1, with D possibly TRBD2 on 7 matching bases. Per germline, CDR1 SGHTA and CDR2 FQGNSA. Trimming shortened V by 6 bases and J by 2 bases, and 14 bases separated the two germline ends. The CDR3 is 15 amino acids. CDR3: CASSNGGPPYNEQFF. CDR3 coding DNA: TGTGCCAGCAGTAACGGGGGGCCACCCTACAATGAGCAGTTCTTC. Together with reference TRBV7-2 and TRBJ2-1, the CDR3 gives the full variable domain: GAGVSQSPSNKVTEKGKDVELRCDPISGHTALYWYRQSLGQGLEFLIYFQGNSAPDKSGLPSDRFSAERTGGSVSTLTIQRTQQEDSAVYLCASSNGGPPYNEQFFGPGTRLTVL.

This clone occurred once. V gene TRBV4-3 combines with J gene TRBJ2-7, with 11 bases identical to TRBD1. CDR1 is LGHNA and CDR2 is YSLEER in the germline V gene. This CDR3 region has 14 residues. J gave up 2 bases and V 4 bases, and 1 base lay outside the gene matches. CDR3 coding DNA: TGCGCCAGCAGCCCGGGACAGGGGGCCTACGAGCAGTACTTC. Residues: CASSPGQGAYEQYF.

The genes are TRBV28 and TRBJ1-4; D is uncertain. The CDR3 spans 16 residues. CDR1 and CDR2 from the germline V gene are MDHEN and SYDVKM. Trimming took off 4 bases at V and 8 bases at J, with 20 bases between the two ends. CDR3 residues: CASSSHEGGRGEKLFF. The CDR3 coding sequence is TGTGCCAGCAGTTCGCATGAGGGAGGAAGAGGGGAAAAACTGTTTTTT.

CDR3 bases: TGTGCCAGCAGCTTAGCGTCTTCAGGGGGTACTGGGGCCAACGTCCTGACTTTC. It is translated as CASSLASSGGTGANVLTF. The rearrangement joins TRBV11-1 to TRBJ2-6, with 7 positions matching TRBD1. Trimming at V came to 0 bases and at J to 2 bases, leaving 7 bases not matched to a gene. The CDR3 totals 18 residues. CDR1 and CDR2 from the germline V gene are SGHAT and FQDESV (reference sequence). Full variable domain (rest looked up from reference TRBV11-1 and TRBJ2-6): EAEVAQSPRYKITEKSQAVAFWCDPISGHATLYWYRQILGQGPELLVQFQDESVVDDSQLPKDRFSAERLKGVDSTLKIQPAELGDSAMYLCASSLASSGGTGANVLTFGAGSRLTVL.

This sequence joins TRBV7-9 and TRBJ1-1, with D unresolved. V was clipped by 2 bases and J by 1 base, with 8 bases between them. This CDR3 has 14 amino acids. CDR1 SEHNR and CDR2 FQNEAQ come from the germline V gene (reference sequence). CDR3 sequence reads: CASSLSGENTEAFF. In DNA, the CDR3 is TGTGCCAGCAGCTTATCTGGGGAGAACACTGAAGCTTTCTTT.

The chain uses TRBV27 and TRBJ2-3; unclear D gene. The CDR3 loop spans 14 amino acids. Trimming left V 2 bases short and J 1 base short, with 7 bases between. Germline lookup yields CDR1 MNHEY and CDR2 SMNVEV (reference sequence). CDR3 amino acids: CASSLLQRTDTQYF. DNA for the CDR3: TGTGCCAGCAGTTTACTACAGCGCACAGATACGCAGTATTTT.

The chain carries TRBV28 and TRBJ1-2; D might be TRBD1 (6 bases). Germline V gives CDR1 MDHEN, CDR2 SYDVKM. The CDR3 extends over 16 amino acids. V was cut by 5 bases and J by 1 base, with 17 bases left in between. The CDR3 is CASSITGPPINYGYTF. The CDR3 DNA is TGTGCCAGCAGTATAACAGGGCCACCAATTAACTATGGCTACACCTTC.

This clone was seen a single time. The chain joins TRBV27 to TRBJ1-2; 10 positions agree with TRBD1. After removal of 5 bases from V and 4 bases from J, the junction contained 4 bases not matched to a gene. Germline-derived CDR1 and CDR2 are MNHEY and SMNVEV (reference sequence). The CDR3 is made up of 14 amino acids. The CDR3 nucleotides read TGTGCCAGCAGTCCCAGACAGGGGGCCTATGGCTACACCTTC. Translation: CASSPRQGAYGYTF.

This chain connects TRBV3-1 (or the pseudogene TRBV3-2) to TRBJ2-1; 13 bases are shared with TRBD2. The trim removed 0 bases at V and 7 bases at J, leaving 9 bases unmatched. CDR3 length equals 18 residues. Per germline, CDR1 LGHDT and CDR2 YNNKEL (reference sequence). Written as DNA, the CDR3 is TGTGCCAGCAGCCAAGATCGAACTAGCGGGAGGGCATGGAATGAGCAGTTCTTC. It yields the protein CASSQDRTSGRAWNEQFF.

The V call is TRBV27, the J call TRBJ2-7; D might be TRBD1 (5 bases). Trimming removed 2 bases from V and 7 bases from J, with 15 bases in between. The V gene's germline CDR1 is MNHEY and CDR2 SMNVEV (reference sequence). This CDR3 comprises 14 residues. The chain's CDR3 is CASSLAAGNTEQYF. The CDR3 DNA reads as TGTGCCAGCAGTTTAGCGGCAGGGAATACTGAGCAGTACTTC.

The V call is TRBV9, the J call TRBJ2-5; 8 nucleotides agree with TRBD1. Germline loops: CDR1 SGDLS, CDR2 YYNGEE. CDR3 length equals 16 residues. The trim removed 3 bases at V and 5 bases at J, leaving 12 bases unmatched. The CDR3 spells CASSDNTGQGGETQYF. Here the CDR3 DNA reads TGTGCCAGCAGCGACAACACAGGACAGGGTGGGGAGACCCAGTACTTC.

The chain employs TRBV5-1 and TRBJ1-1, with a tentative D call TRBD1 (5 bases). V shed 0 bases and J shed 6 bases, with 21 bases lying between them. The CDR3 loop spans 17 amino acids. CDR1 is SGHRS, CDR2 YFSETQ, per germline. The CDR3 here is CASSLATGPQGGAEAFF. The CDR3 DNA follows: TGCGCCAGCAGCTTGGCGACCGGACCTCAGGGAGGGGCTGAAGCTTTCTTT.

This chain uses TRBV3-1 (or the pseudogene TRBV3-2) with TRBJ2-1, with a weak D call TRBD2 (6 bases). The germline CDR1 and CDR2 sequences are LGHDT and YNNKEL (reference sequence). The CDR3 is made up of 15 amino acids. V shed 3 bases and J shed 7 bases, with 16 bases lying between them. Here the CDR3 DNA reads TGTGCCAGCAGCCACCATCGGGAGCGGGCAAATGAGCAGTTCTTC. Its protein product is CASSHHRERANEQFF.

This clone was observed a few times. V gene TRBV7-2 combines with J gene TRBJ2-1; 8 bases map to TRBD2. Per the germline V gene, CDR1 is SGHTA and CDR2 is FQGNSA. With V trimmed by 3 bases and J by 12 bases, 7 bases remained unmatched. The CDR3 covers 13 residues. CDR3: CASSFTGLAVQFF. In DNA, the CDR3 is TGTGCCAGCAGCTTTACCGGACTAGCCGTGCAGTTCTTC.

This chain connects TRBV10-2 to TRBJ1-6; 8 nucleotides line up with TRBD1. With 2 bases clipped from V and 4 bases from J, the junction kept 10 bases outside the gene matches. Germline CDR1 WSHSY, CDR2 SAAADI. The CDR3 runs to 18 residues. For the CDR3, the DNA is TGCGCCAGCAGTGAGACGTACCCTAGACAGGGGTATAATTCACCCCTCCACTTT. It specifies CASSETYPRQGYNSPLHF.

The gene calls are TRBV2 and TRBJ2-3; D unresolved. V was pared by 8 bases and J by 3 bases, with 21 bases between. The CDR3 has 16 residues. From germline, CDR1 is SNHLY and CDR2 FYNNEI. The CDR3 sequence is CASLRRVGPSTDTQYF. For the CDR3, the DNA is TGTGCCAGCCTTAGAAGAGTAGGGCCATCGACAGATACGCAGTATTTT.

The chain has TRBV10-3 and TRBJ2-7; D possibly corresponds to TRBD1 (6 bases). The germline CDR1 and CDR2 sequences are ENHRY and SYGVKD. V was clipped by 7 bases and J by 3 bases, with 25 bases between them. The CDR3 covers 17 residues. The CDR3 DNA reads as TGTGCCATCAACAGGGACGGCAAAGGTGGTGGGGTCTACGAGCAGTACTTC. The encoded protein is CAINRDGKGGGVYEQYF.